This T cell receptor (beta chain) emerged from a study of cytomegalovirus exposure and HLA in healthy donors. Study-level information: Inside one of the first data releases sat 80 million to 95 million unique TCRs taken from HLA-typed donors. General study points: It was reported in a later analysis that an Asian-associated ancestry cluster showed fewer N-insertions than the roughly 710-donor mean. In a later analysis, TCR beta V- and J-gene trimming was associated with a missense DCLRE1C variant. An analysis that was carried out later associated 17,000 or so TCR beta sequences with HLA alleles at 0.05 false discovery rate.

PCR employed 60 Vbeta and 13 Jbeta primers. Data came from immunoSEQ multiplex PCR; TCRdb stores just in-frame clones and leaves some out. The sample gives about 160,000 clones, approximately 72% of which show up once; under 2.5% is in the top ten. Comment on this clone: Its antigen is unknown.

V lost 2 bases, J lost 0 bases, and 7 bases lay in between. Germline CDR1 LGHNT, CDR2 FRNRAP. This CDR3 has 15 amino acids. Sequenced: PBMCs. This rearrangement joins TRBV12-5 to TRBJ1-4; D call uncertain. The source of this sequence is a female donor in good health and CMV-seronegative. DNA of the CDR3: TGTGCTAGTGGTTTGTTTCCAGCAACTAATGAAAAACTGTTTTTT. This translates into CASGLFPATNEKLFF.